The next 29 T cell receptor beta chains were all read from a single sample in a study of monozygotic twins with inflammatory bowel disease. TCRdb reprocessed the 5' RACE reads, with one entry per CDR3 protein and no DNA. The listing records more than 95,000 distinct CDR3 sequences. The sequenced sample consisted of blood. These receptors were taken from a human donor with ulcerative colitis or Crohn's disease, or a healthy co-twin of an affected twin (not recorded which).

The chain combines TRBV12-3 or TRBV12-4 with TRBJ2-3; TCRdb outputs TRBD1, but without DNA this stays unchecked. This CDR3 region has 13 residues. CDR3 residues: CASEQFPGDTQYF.

The chain couples TRBV4-3 to TRBJ2-2; TCRdb names TRBD1, which stays unverified in the absence of DNA. Germline CDR1 and CDR2: LGHNA and YSLEER. The CDR3 runs 16 residues. The CDR3 reads CASSQSRGLNTGELFF.

V usage is TRBV7-2 and J usage is TRBJ2-2. CDR1 SGHTA and CDR2 FQGNSA come from the germline V gene. The CDR3 runs to 12 residues. The CDR3 protein is CASSFSVGELFF.

The rearrangement joins TRBV30 to TRBJ1-5. This CDR3 spans 14 amino acids. Germline lookup yields CDR1 GTSNPN and CDR2 SVGIG (reference sequence). Here the CDR3 reads CAWSALGNNQPQHF.

This sequence joins TRBV7-2 and TRBJ1-1; TCRdb calls TRBD1, which cannot be checked without DNA. The CDR3 spans 16 residues. Germline V CDR1 and CDR2: SGHTA, FQGNSA. Here the CDR3 reads CASSLRGGGPNTEAFF.

The chain is built from TRBV5-5 and TRBJ2-7; without DNA, the TCRdb call of TRBD1 cannot be checked. Germline lookup yields CDR1 SGHKS and CDR2 YYEKEE (reference sequence). This CDR3 is 13 amino acids long. CDR3 amino acids: CASSTTGQHEQYF.

J is TRBJ2-5 and V is TRBV18; TCRdb outputs TRBD1, but without DNA this stays unchecked. Germline CDR1 and CDR2: KGHSH and LQKENI. The CDR3 has 16 residues. CDR3 in amino acids: CASSPQPGQFQETQYF.

The J gene is TRBJ2-4, the V gene TRBV29-1. The CDR3 runs to 13 residues. The V gene's germline CDR1 is SQVTM and CDR2 ANQGSEA. The CDR3: CSVVSGGRNIQYF.

The chain is built from TRBV5-1 and TRBJ2-3; TCRdb's D gene call, TRBD1, goes unchecked for lack of DNA. This CDR3 is 14 amino acids long. Germline V gene data show CDR1 as SGHRS and CDR2 as YFSETQ. CDR3 protein: CASSLAGTPDTQYF.

V and J are TRBV7-9 and TRBJ1-6. The V gene's germline CDR1 is SEHNR and CDR2 FQNEAQ (reference sequence). The CDR3 loop spans 16 amino acids. The CDR3 protein is CASSSDVEGYNSPLHF.

V gene TRBV7-2 combines with J gene TRBJ2-1; TCRdb proposes TRBD2, but this gene call is untestable without DNA. The CDR3 loop spans 14 amino acids. Germline assignment: CDR1 SGHTA and CDR2 FQGNSA. Here the CDR3 reads CASSLGSGRSEQFF. The full variable domain, with the rest looked up from reference TRBV7-2 and TRBJ2-1, is GAGVSQSPSNKVTEKGKDVELRCDPISGHTALYWYRQSLGQGLEFLIYFQGNSAPDKSGLPSDRFSAERTGGSVSTLTIQRTQQEDSAVYLCASSLGSGRSEQFFGPGTRLTVL.

The V call is TRBV7-2, the J call TRBJ2-5; TCRdb outputs TRBD1, but without DNA this stays unchecked. In germline, CDR1 is SGHTA, CDR2 FQGNSA. The CDR3 contains 14 residues. The CDR3: CASSLNAGAQTQYF. Supplemented by reference TRBV7-2 and TRBJ2-5, the full variable domain reads GAGVSQSPSNKVTEKGKDVELRCDPISGHTALYWYRQSLGQGLEFLIYFQGNSAPDKSGLPSDRFSAERTGGSVSTLTIQRTQQEDSAVYLCASSLNAGAQTQYFGPGTRLLVL.

This CDR3 reads CASSLTAGTGTYEQYF. This chain connects TRBV7-8 to TRBJ2-7; TCRdb gives TRBD1 as the D gene, but with no DNA this cannot be confirmed. CDR3 length equals 16 residues. Per the germline V gene, CDR1 is SGHVS and CDR2 is FQNEAQ.

This sequence joins TRBV30 and TRBJ2-1; TCRdb calls TRBD1, which cannot be checked without DNA. The CDR3 has 13 amino acids. Germline V gene sequence: CDR1 GTSNPN, CDR2 SVGIG (reference sequence). The CDR3 spells CAWSKGGRNEQFF.

J is TRBJ2-3 and V is TRBV4-3; the TRBD2 assignment by TCRdb is unverifiable without DNA. The CDR3 spans 18 residues. Germline loops: CDR1 LGHNA, CDR2 YSLEER. CDR3 protein: CASSQARTSGSVTDTQYF.

This chain links TRBV6-6 with TRBJ2-7; lacking DNA, the TRBD2 call made by TCRdb goes unchecked. Per the germline V gene, CDR1 is MNHNY and CDR2 is SVGAGI (reference sequence). This CDR3 is 14 amino acids long. This CDR3 reads CASSLGRLGNEQYF.

This chain joins TRBV30 and TRBJ1-5; the D gene TCRdb calls, TRBD1, cannot be checked with no DNA. This CDR3 is 15 amino acids long. The germline V gene encodes CDR1 GTSNPN and CDR2 SVGIG (reference sequence). The CDR3 loop reads CAYKGTGKGNQLQHF.

This chain links TRBV20-1 with TRBJ2-4; TCRdb names TRBD2, which stays unverified in the absence of DNA. Germline CDR1 and CDR2: DFQATT and SNEGSKA (reference sequence). The CDR3 sequence is 14 residues long. CDR3 in amino acids: CSARISGSGNIQYF.

The genes are TRBV20-1 and TRBJ2-7; TCRdb's D call of TRBD1 is untestable without DNA. The length of the CDR3 is 16 residues. The germline V gene encodes CDR1 DFQATT and CDR2 SNEGSKA (reference sequence). This CDR3 reads CSARRQPGRRTGEQYF.

The rearrangement uses TRBV19 and TRBJ2-7; the D call from TCRdb, TRBD1, cannot be confirmed without DNA. Germline V gene lookup returns CDR1 LNHDA and CDR2 SQIVND (reference sequence). The CDR3 has 15 amino acids. This chain's CDR3 is CASSISRAGGYEQYF.

J is TRBJ1-1 and V is TRBV5-1; TCRdb gives TRBD1 as the D gene, but with no DNA this cannot be confirmed. Per germline, CDR1 SGHRS and CDR2 YFSETQ. This CDR3 is built from 15 residues. CDR3 amino acids: CASSHPEGGNTEAFF.

The rearrangement links TRBV7-9 to TRBJ1-4; TCRdb calls TRBD1, which cannot be checked without DNA. The germline V gene encodes CDR1 SEHNR and CDR2 FQNEAQ (reference sequence). The CDR3 covers 16 residues. CDR3 region: CASSPLAQSIGEKLFF.

The chain couples TRBV5-6 to TRBJ2-2. The CDR3 contains 13 residues. Germline CDR1 reads SGHDT; CDR2 reads YYEEEE. CDR3 residues: CASRTINTGELFF.

The chain joins TRBV5-1 to TRBJ1-5. Germline CDR1 is SGHRS and CDR2 is YFSETQ. This CDR3 is built from 16 residues. The CDR3 reads CASSLAGGSLNQPQHF.

The CDR3 is CASSEKQGAPGTGELFF. This chain joins TRBV7-9 and TRBJ2-2; lacking DNA, the TRBD1 call made by TCRdb goes unchecked. The CDR3 spans 17 residues. CDR1 and CDR2 from the germline V gene are SEHNR and FQNEAQ (reference sequence).

The genes are TRBV27 and TRBJ2-5; TCRdb reports TRBD1, a call that lacks DNA to check it against. The CDR3 has 16 amino acids. Germline V CDR1 and CDR2: MNHEY, SMNVEV (reference sequence). The CDR3 spells CASSDNDRVKAETQYF.

The chain links TRBV28 to TRBJ2-5; TCRdb outputs TRBD2, but without DNA this stays unchecked. Germline values: CDR1 MDHEN, CDR2 SYDVKM. The CDR3 is 13 amino acids. CDR3 protein: CASNLDSAEAQYF.

This chain uses TRBV28 with TRBJ2-7; TCRdb's assignment of TRBD2 cannot be checked, as there is no DNA. CDR1 is MDHEN and CDR2 is SYDVKM in the germline V gene. This CDR3 spans 15 amino acids. CDR3 residues: CASSLGGSSIYEQYF.

The V and J genes are TRBV30 and TRBJ2-2; TCRdb picks TRBD1, but there is no DNA to check that call. Germline assignment: CDR1 GTSNPN and CDR2 SVGIG (reference sequence). CDR3 length equals 14 residues. This chain's CDR3 is CAWSGLRGTGELFF.